These 21 T cell receptor beta chains share one sample of origin, sequenced in a study of blood T cells in healthy people across ages. Sample-barcoded 5' priming and a J-beta primer mix drove a second PCR of roughly 6 to 12 cycles. One entry per CDR3 protein, called by TCRdb with MiXCR from the 5' RACE reads. The sample shows roughly 1,800,000 distinct CDR3 sequences, about 50% of them seen only once. Sequencing was carried out using blood. Receptors originate from a woman aged 40 to 50 in good health.

The chain joins TRBV4-3 to TRBJ1-5, with 7 bases aligning to TRBD1. The germline V gene has CDR1 LGHNA and CDR2 YSLEER. J was trimmed by 7 bases and V by 0 bases; bases with no gene match: 6. This CDR3 has 15 residues. The CDR3 sequence is CASSQEGGRGQPQHF. CDR3 DNA: TGCGCCAGCAGCCAAGAAGGGGGCAGGGGCCAGCCCCAGCATTTT.

This clonotype appeared once. This chain connects TRBV6-2 or TRBV6-3 to TRBJ2-1; D may be TRBD2 (5 bases). The CDR3 sequence is 15 residues long. The V end was cut by 6 bases, the J end by 3 bases, with 15 bases between. Germline CDR1 reads MNHEY; CDR2 reads SVGEGT. The CDR3 DNA reads as TGTGCCAGCAGGCCGGTGGAGGCCCTCTACAATGAGCAGTTCTTC. It codes for CASRPVEALYNEQFF.

The rearrangement joins TRBV5-1 to TRBJ1-2, with TRBD1 as a possible D gene (6 bases). Germline loops: CDR1 SGHRS, CDR2 YFSETQ. V was clipped by 2 bases and J by 0 bases, with 11 bases between them. The length of the CDR3 is 15 residues. In nucleotides, the CDR3 is TGCGCCAGCAGCTTCCTAACAGGGACTAACTATGGCTACACCTTC. This translates into CASSFLTGTNYGYTF.

J is TRBJ2-3 and V is TRBV4-3, with no clear D. V was pared by 0 bases and J by 4 bases, with 5 bases between. Looked up from germline, CDR1 is LGHNA and CDR2 is YSLEER. The CDR3 extends over 13 amino acids. The CDR3 DNA reads as TGCGCCAGCAGCCAAGAGTCAGCAGATACGCAGTATTTT. Translation: CASSQESADTQYF.

V is TRBV20-1 and J is TRBJ2-1; D not resolved. Germline values: CDR1 DFQATT, CDR2 SNEGSKA (reference sequence). Between the trimmed V and J ends, which lost 5 bases and 2 bases, there was a span of 16 bases. The CDR3 contains 15 residues. For the CDR3, the DNA is TGCAGTGCTGAAGCGTCAAAAGGCCCCTACAATGAGCAGTTCTTC. Protein sequence: CSAEASKGPYNEQFF.

The CDR3 is CATTSGGTSSYNEQFF. DNA of the CDR3: TGTGCCACAACTAGCGGGGGAACGAGCTCCTACAATGAGCAGTTCTTC. The genes are TRBV24-1 and TRBJ2-1; 11 positions agree with TRBD2. CDR1 and CDR2 (germline): KGHDR, SFDVKD. The CDR3 spans 16 residues. With 10 bases clipped from V and 0 bases from J, the junction kept 7 bases outside the gene matches.

This clonotype was recorded many times. V usage is TRBV11-2 and J usage is TRBJ2-6; D is undetermined. The CDR3 consists of 14 residues. Germline CDR1 is SGHAT and CDR2 is FQNNGV. Between the trimmed V and J ends, which lost 5 bases and 2 bases, there was a span of 7 bases. The CDR3 sequence: CASSPAAGANVLTF. In DNA, the CDR3 is TGTGCCAGCAGCCCCGCGGCTGGGGCCAACGTCCTGACTTTC.

Only a few counts were recorded for this clonotype. This rearrangement joins TRBV20-1 to TRBJ2-5; D is uncertain. CDR1 and CDR2 from the germline V gene are DFQATT and SNEGSKA (reference sequence). V gave up 8 bases and J gave up 0 bases, with 16 bases separating them. The CDR3 has 14 amino acids. The CDR3 nucleotides read TGCAGTTTTAGAGGAGTAGGATACCAAGAGACCCAGTACTTC. It encodes CSFRGVGYQETQYF.

The V and J genes are TRBV28 and TRBJ1-4, with D possibly being TRBD1 (5 bases). The germline gives CDR1 MDHEN, CDR2 SYDVKM. This CDR3 contains 14 residues. Trimming took off 3 bases at V and 7 bases at J, with 12 bases between the two ends. In DNA form, the CDR3 reads TGTGCCAGCAGTTTTGGGGGGGTTAGTGAAAAACTGTTTTTT. Residues: CASSFGGVSEKLFF. Drawing the rest from reference TRBV28 and TRBJ1-4, the complete variable domain is DVKVTQSSRYLVKRTGEKVFLECVQDMDHENMFWYRQDPGLGLRLIYFSYDVKMKEKGDIPEGYSVSREKKERFSLILESASTNQTSMYLCASSFGGVSEKLFFGSGTQLSVL.

The J gene is TRBJ1-6, the V gene TRBV6-1, with D perhaps matching TRBD1 (5 bases). This CDR3 is built from 17 residues. The V end was cut by 4 bases, the J end by 6 bases, with 19 bases between. CDR1 and CDR2 from the germline V gene are MNHNS and SASEGT. The CDR3 loop is CASSGGGRLGVNSPLHF. CDR3 nucleotide sequence: TGTGCCAGCAGTGGGGGCGGACGGCTTGGGGTTAATTCACCCCTCCACTTT.

The chain has TRBV7-9 and TRBJ2-1, with 11 bases matching TRBD2. The J segment lost 3 bases and the V segment lost 5 bases, leaving 9 bases of the junction unmatched. CDR1 is SEHNR, CDR2 FQNEAQ, per germline (reference sequence). The CDR3 has 17 amino acids. CDR3 sequence: CASSPGTSGFLYNEQFF. The CDR3 region has the DNA TGTGCCAGCAGCCCCGGGACTAGCGGCTTCCTCTACAATGAGCAGTTCTTC.

This sequence joins TRBV4-2 and TRBJ2-7; 7 positions agree with TRBD1. The J call is in doubt because the DNA end fits TRBJ2-5 better. There are 14 residues in the CDR3. Germline V gene lookup returns CDR1 LGHNA and CDR2 YNFKEQ. Here the CDR3 reads CASSQDPQGRTQYF. CDR3 sequence (DNA): TGTGCCAGCAGCCAAGATCCACAGGGGAGGACCCAGTACTTC.

The genes are TRBV7-2 and TRBJ1-6, with TRBD1 matching over 8 bases. Germline CDR1 SGHTA, CDR2 FQGNSA. The CDR3 runs to 16 residues. The ends lost 4 bases at V and 7 bases at J; junction bases unmatched: 9. CDR3 DNA sequence: TGTGCCAGCAGCTCCGACAGGGGCTTAGTGAATTCACCCCTCCACTTT. This encodes CASSSDRGLVNSPLHF. The full variable domain, its missing parts supplied by reference TRBV7-2 and TRBJ1-6, is GAGVSQSPSNKVTEKGKDVELRCDPISGHTALYWYRQSLGQGLEFLIYFQGNSAPDKSGLPSDRFSAERTGGSVSTLTIQRTQQEDSAVYLCASSSDRGLVNSPLHFGNGTRLTVT.

The chain has TRBV2 and TRBJ2-1; 11 nucleotides line up with TRBD2. This CDR3 comprises 17 residues. The germline V gene has CDR1 SNHLY and CDR2 FYNNEI. With V trimmed by 2 bases and J by 6 bases, 9 bases remained unmatched. The CDR3 DNA sequence: TGTGCCAGCAGTGAATTTGTAGGGACTAGCGGATTCAATGAGCAGTTCTTC. Amino acids: CASSEFVGTSGFNEQFF.

The rearrangement uses TRBV6-5 and TRBJ2-7, with D perhaps TRBD1 (6 bases). V was pared by 6 bases and J by 5 bases, with 20 bases between. Looked up from germline, CDR1 is MNHEY and CDR2 is SVGAGI. This CDR3 is 15 amino acids long. The CDR3 DNA is TGTGCCAGCAGATGGAGCCGGGACACCTTCCACGAGCAGTACTTC. This codes for CASRWSRDTFHEQYF.

The chain uses TRBV20-1 and TRBJ2-5; D may be TRBD2 (5 bases). V was cut by 4 bases and J by 0 bases, with 15 bases left in between. This CDR3 has 15 residues. Germline V CDR1 and CDR2: DFQATT, SNEGSKA (reference sequence). The CDR3 DNA reads as TGCAGTGCTACTGCGGCCAGCGGAAACCAAGAGACCCAGTACTTC. Translation: CSATAASGNQETQYF.

This clonotype was recorded a few times. The V gene is TRBV6-6, the J gene TRBJ2-3; D is unresolved. Germline CDR1 reads MNHNY; CDR2 reads SVGAGI (reference sequence). Trimming removed 0 bases at V and 5 bases at J, with 6 bases between. The CDR3 loop spans 13 amino acids. The CDR3 protein is CASSYSSRDTQYF. In DNA form, the CDR3 reads TGTGCCAGCAGTTACTCGTCACGAGATACGCAGTATTTT.

The rearrangement links TRBV7-9 to TRBJ2-7; a possible D gene is TRBD2 (6 bases). The better agreement between TRBJ2-4 and the DNA end casts doubt on the J call. The CDR3 runs 19 residues. Germline CDR1 reads SEHNR; CDR2 reads FQNEAQ (reference sequence). CDR3 nucleotides: TGTGCCAGCAGCGGGACGGACAATAACGGGAGATCAGCCAAAAACATTCAGTACTTC. This codes for CASSGTDNNGRSAKNIQYF.

The rearrangement uses TRBV4-2 and TRBJ2-5; D is possibly TRBD1 (7 bases). Germline V gene sequence: CDR1 LGHNA, CDR2 YNFKEQ. V lost 2 bases and J lost 0, with 16 bases in between. The CDR3 loop spans 17 amino acids. CDR3 nucleotide sequence: TGTGCCAGCAGCCAAAACGGGGGACAGCTTAACCAAGAGACCCAGTACTTC. Residues: CASSQNGGQLNQETQYF.

The genes are TRBV10-3 and TRBJ2-5, with 8 bases that match TRBD1. This CDR3 contains 14 residues. Germline trimming cut 6 bases from V and 4 bases from J; bases unmatched to any gene: 7. Germline CDR1 and CDR2: ENHRY and SYGVKD. The CDR3 DNA reads TGTGCCATCAGGACCGGGACAGGCACAGAGACCCAGTACTTC. This sequence encodes CAIRTGTGTETQYF.

The V gene is TRBV14, the J gene TRBJ2-5; D unclear. Germline V gene sequence: CDR1 SGHDN, CDR2 FVKESK. Trimming took off 3 bases at V and 5 bases at J, with 7 bases between the two ends. The CDR3 contains 12 residues. Here the CDR3 reads CASSHFDETQYF. CDR3 in DNA: TGTGCCAGCAGCCATTTTGATGAGACCCAGTACTTC. Combining the CDR3 with reference TRBV14 and TRBJ2-5 gives the whole variable domain EAGVTQFPSHSVIEKGQTVTLRCDPISGHDNLYWYRRVMGKEIKFLLHFVKESKQDESGMPNNRFLAERTGGTYSTLKVQPAELEDSGVYFCASSHFDETQYFGPGTRLLVL.